This T cell receptor (beta chain) was recovered during a study of cytomegalovirus exposure and HLA in healthy donors. Notes on the study in general: TCR beta V- and J-gene trimming was later associated with a missense DCLRE1C variant.

The CDR3 contains 14 residues. V was pared by 5 bases and J by 1 base, with 3 bases of the junction left unmatched. CDR1 and CDR2 (germline): SQVTM, ANQGSEA. As to this clone: Its antigen is undetermined.

PCR was performed using 60 Vbeta and 13 Jbeta primers. Method: immunoSEQ multiplex PCR; TCRdb's copy keeps in-frame clones and lacks some. The sample comprises roughly 140,000 clones, around 80% of which are singletons, and roughly 2.9% rests with the top ten. Sequenced sample: PBMCs. V usage is TRBV29-1 and J usage is TRBJ2-2; 8 bases align to TRBD1. The receptor's source is a female donor in good health and CMV-seronegative. CDR3: CSVHGTGNTGELFF. As DNA, the CDR3 is TGCAGCGTTCACGGGACAGGGAACACCGGGGAGCTGTTTTTT.